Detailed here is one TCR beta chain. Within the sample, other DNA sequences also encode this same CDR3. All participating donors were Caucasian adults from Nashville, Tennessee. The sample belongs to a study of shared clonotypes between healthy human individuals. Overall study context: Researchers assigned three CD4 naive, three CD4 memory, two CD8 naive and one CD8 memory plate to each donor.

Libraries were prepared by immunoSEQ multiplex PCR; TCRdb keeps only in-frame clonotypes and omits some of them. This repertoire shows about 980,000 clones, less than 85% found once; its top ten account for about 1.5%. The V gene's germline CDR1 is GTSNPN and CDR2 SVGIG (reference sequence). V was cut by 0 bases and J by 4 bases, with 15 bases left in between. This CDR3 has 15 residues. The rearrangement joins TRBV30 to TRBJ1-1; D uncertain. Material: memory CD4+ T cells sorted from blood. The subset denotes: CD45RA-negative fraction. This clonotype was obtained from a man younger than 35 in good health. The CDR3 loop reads CAWSVPAGATTEAFF. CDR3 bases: TGTGCCTGGAGTGTACCGGCAGGAGCGACCACTGAAGCTTTCTTT.